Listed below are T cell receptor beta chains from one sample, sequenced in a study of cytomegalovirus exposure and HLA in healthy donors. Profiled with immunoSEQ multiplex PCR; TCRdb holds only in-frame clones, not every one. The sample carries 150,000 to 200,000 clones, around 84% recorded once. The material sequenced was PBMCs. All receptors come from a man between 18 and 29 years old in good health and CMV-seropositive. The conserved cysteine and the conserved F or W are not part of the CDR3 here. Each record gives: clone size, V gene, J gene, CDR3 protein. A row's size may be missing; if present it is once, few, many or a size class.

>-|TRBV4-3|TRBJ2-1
ASSQEVRLAGVNEQF
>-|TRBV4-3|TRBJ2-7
ASSQEASGREQY
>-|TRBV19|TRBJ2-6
ASSIGLARSSGANVLT
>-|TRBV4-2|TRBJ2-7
ASSQDGAGPVYEQY
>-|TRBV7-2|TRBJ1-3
ASSLADTLGNTIY
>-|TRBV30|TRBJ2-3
AWKGLATDTQY
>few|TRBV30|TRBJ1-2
AWRGRDYGYT
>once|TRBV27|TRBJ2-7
ASSSLQGRYYEQY
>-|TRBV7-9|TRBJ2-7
ASSSGLVTPYEQY
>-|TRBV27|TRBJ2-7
ASSPPGTGFYEQY
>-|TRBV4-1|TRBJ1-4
ASSGRDSGEKLF
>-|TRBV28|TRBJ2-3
ASSLLGQGGIDTQY